Each of the 30 T cell receptor beta chains below was sequenced from the same sample in a study of blood T cell repertoires in COVID-19. Some clones are missing from TCRdb's copy, which holds only in-frame ones; the method was immunoSEQ multiplex PCR. There are about 44,000 clones in the sample; over 80% occur only once, and approximately 1.3% lies in the top ten. Source material: peripheral blood. The origin of the receptors is a middle-aged woman with acute or convalescent COVID-19.

V is TRBV3-1 (or the pseudogene TRBV3-2) and J is TRBJ1-2; D call uncertain. The germline CDR1 and CDR2 sequences are LGHDT and YNNKEL (reference sequence). Trimming took off 0 bases at V and 0 bases at J, with 8 bases between the two ends. The CDR3 sequence is 15 residues long. The CDR3 nucleotides read TGTGCCAGCAGCCAAGATTGGCAGGCTAACTATGGCTACACCTTC. It codes for CASSQDWQANYGYTF.

This clone was observed a single time. This chain joins TRBV6-5 and TRBJ2-5; 7 bases align to TRBD1. V was clipped by 6 bases and J by 1 base; unmatched bases: 5. Germline V lookup: CDR1 MNHEY, CDR2 SVGAGI. This CDR3 contains 14 residues. The CDR3 loop is CASSKQGIQETQYF. CDR3 DNA sequence: TGTGCCAGCAGCAAACAGGGGATCCAAGAGACCCAGTACTTC.

The gene calls are TRBV7-9 and TRBJ2-2; 8 bases are a match to TRBD1. This CDR3 is built from 12 residues. J was trimmed by 3 bases and V by 11 bases; bases with no gene match: 2. CDR1 SEHNR and CDR2 FQNEAQ come from the germline V gene (reference sequence). This chain's CDR3 is CAAGGHTGELFF. The CDR3 coding sequence is TGTGCCGCAGGGGGCCACACCGGGGAGCTGTTTTTT.

The V call is TRBV5-1, the J call TRBJ2-7; a possible D gene is TRBD1 (5 bases). This CDR3 has 14 amino acids. In germline, CDR1 is SGHRS, CDR2 YFSETQ. The V end lost 3 bases, the J end lost 0 bases, and 10 bases lay between the germline ends. CDR3 sequence (DNA): TGCGCCAGCAGCTGGTCAAGGGGCTCCTACGAGCAGTACTTC. It codes for CASSWSRGSYEQYF.

This chain's CDR3 is CASSLLGRNTEAFF. CDR3 nucleotides: TGTGCCAGCAGCTTATTGGGGAGAAACACTGAAGCTTTCTTT. The V gene is TRBV11-1, the J gene TRBJ1-1; D remains ambiguous. The CDR3 has 14 amino acids. Germline V gene data show CDR1 as SGHAT and CDR2 as FQDESV (reference sequence). Deletions cut 2 bases from V and 2 bases from J, with 9 bases between. Full variable domain (outside the CDR3, taken from reference TRBV11-1 and TRBJ1-1): EAEVAQSPRYKITEKSQAVAFWCDPISGHATLYWYRQILGQGPELLVQFQDESVVDDSQLPKDRFSAERLKGVDSTLKIQPAELGDSAMYLCASSLLGRNTEAFFGQGTRLTVV.

CDR3 sequence reads: CASSHVTSGDEQYF. For the CDR3, the DNA is TGTGCCAGCAGCCACGTGACTAGCGGGGACGAGCAGTACTTC. This chain links TRBV3-1 (or the pseudogene TRBV3-2) with TRBJ2-7; 11 bases fit TRBD2. CDR3 size: 14 residues. CDR1 is LGHDT, CDR2 YNNKEL, per germline (reference sequence). V was pared by 3 bases and J by 5 bases, with 3 bases of the junction left unmatched.

This rearrangement joins TRBV4-1 to TRBJ2-1; TRBD2 aligns across 10 bases. The J segment lost 6 bases and the V segment lost 4 bases, leaving 3 bases of the junction unmatched. CDR3 size: 14 residues. Germline values: CDR1 MGHRA, CDR2 YSYEKL. The CDR3 sequence is CASSRERGGNEQFF. As DNA, the CDR3 is TGCGCCAGCAGCCGAGAGCGGGGGGGCAATGAGCAGTTCTTC.

V gene TRBV27 combines with J gene TRBJ1-3, with TRBD1 matching 7 bases. Trimming cost V 5 bases and J 8 bases; bases outside gene matches: 9. Germline V gene lookup returns CDR1 MNHEY and CDR2 SMNVEV (reference sequence). The CDR3 is made up of 14 amino acids. The CDR3 region is CASSGRTGEDTIYF. The DNA for the CDR3 is TGTGCCAGCAGTGGAAGGACAGGAGAAGACACCATATATTTT.

The CDR3 loop is CASSVGRGTDYNSPLHF. The CDR3 nucleotides read TGTGCCAGCAGTGTTGGTCGGGGAACGGATTATAATTCACCCCTCCACTTT. The genes are TRBV2 and TRBJ1-6; no definite D call. This CDR3 has 17 residues. The germline CDR1 and CDR2 sequences are SNHLY and FYNNEI. Trimming removed 4 bases from V and 4 bases from J, with 17 bases in between.

This clone was counted a single time. The rearrangement links TRBV19 to TRBJ1-1; 9 bases are shared with TRBD1. Germline V gene sequence: CDR1 LNHDA, CDR2 SQIVND (reference sequence). The CDR3 has 13 amino acids. V lost 6 bases to trimming and J lost 5 bases; unmatched junction nucleotides: 4. For the CDR3, the DNA is TGTGCCAGTAGGGGACAGGGTGGGACTGAAGCTTTCTTT. It yields the protein CASRGQGGTEAFF.

This rearrangement joins TRBV15 to TRBJ1-5; no clear D gene. V shed 0 bases and J shed 7 bases, with 10 bases lying between them. The germline V gene encodes CDR1 LNHNV and CDR2 YYDKDF (reference sequence). The CDR3 is 14 amino acids. The CDR3 loop is CATSRDFSTQPQHF. CDR3 in DNA: TGTGCCACCAGCAGAGATTTTAGCACGCAGCCCCAGCATTTT.

The chain has TRBV7-7 and TRBJ1-4; TRBD1 is a possible D gene (6 bases). The germline gives CDR1 SSHAT, CDR2 FNYEAQ (reference sequence). The germline V and J ends were trimmed by 5 bases and 5 bases, with 12 bases remaining between them. This CDR3 has 14 residues. The CDR3 nucleotides read TGTGCCAGCAGCCGAGATGGACAGAATGAAAAACTGTTTTTT. This sequence encodes CASSRDGQNEKLFF. Combining the CDR3 with reference TRBV7-7 and TRBJ1-4 gives the whole variable domain GAGVSQSPRYKVTKRGQDVTLRCDPISSHATLYWYQQALGQGPEFLTYFNYEAQPDKSGLPSDRFSAERPEGSISTLTIQRTEQRDSAMYRCASSRDGQNEKLFFGSGTQLSVL.

The chain couples TRBV6-1 to TRBJ2-1; 7 nucleotides align to TRBD2. The CDR3 consists of 15 residues. Germline V gene lookup returns CDR1 MNHNS and CDR2 SASEGT. The V gene end was trimmed by 1 base and the J gene end by 3 bases; junction bases not matched to a gene: 3. The CDR3 sequence: CASSEELAGYNEQFF. The DNA of the CDR3 is TGTGCCAGCAGTGAAGAGTTAGCGGGCTACAATGAGCAGTTCTTC.

The chain joins TRBV24-1 to TRBJ2-1, with 9 nucleotides matching TRBD1. This CDR3 is built from 16 residues. J was trimmed by 6 bases and V by 2 bases; bases with no gene match: 7. Germline V gives CDR1 KGHDR, CDR2 SFDVKD. The CDR3 reads CATSDSGTGLGNEQFF. The CDR3 DNA reads TGTGCCACCAGTGATTCGGGGACAGGGCTCGGCAATGAGCAGTTCTTC.

The chain combines TRBV11-2 with TRBJ2-1; D is undetermined. Germline assignment: CDR1 SGHAT and CDR2 FQNNGV. This CDR3 region has 11 residues. V lost 8 bases to trimming and J lost 15 bases, with 17 bases between them. This CDR3 is CASLGERSAFF. The CDR3 DNA sequence: TGTGCCAGCTTAGGAGAGAGATCGGCGTTCTTC.

The chain joins TRBV9 to TRBJ1-2; maybe TRBD1 (6 bases). The V gene's germline CDR1 is SGDLS and CDR2 YYNGEE. The CDR3 spans 15 residues. Trimming cost V 0 bases and J 3 bases, with 12 bases left between them. CDR3: CASSVATSGDYGYTF. The CDR3 DNA is TGTGCCAGCAGCGTAGCAACCTCAGGGGACTATGGCTACACCTTC. The full variable domain, its missing parts supplied by reference TRBV9 and TRBJ1-2, is DSGVTQTPKHLITATGQRVTLRCSPRSGDLSVYWYQQSLDQGLQFLIQYYNGEERAKGNILERFSAQQFPDLHSELNLSSLELGDSALYFCASSVATSGDYGYTFGSGTRLTVV.

The chain recombines TRBV27 with TRBJ1-4, with D unresolved. The CDR3 consists of 16 residues. Trimming took 5 bases from V and 0 from J, leaving 13 bases between them. Germline V gene sequence: CDR1 MNHEY, CDR2 SMNVEV (reference sequence). CDR3 sequence (DNA): TGTGCCAGCAGTCCCTTTTCACTTGCAACTAATGAAAAACTGTTTTTT. Its protein product is CASSPFSLATNEKLFF.

V and J are TRBV7-9 and TRBJ2-1, with TRBD1 identical over 9 bases. The CDR3 runs 18 residues. Germline V gene sequence: CDR1 SEHNR, CDR2 FQNEAQ (reference sequence). V lost 5 bases, J lost 5 bases, and 16 bases stayed unmatched. The CDR3 DNA sequence: TGTGCCAGCAGCGTCCAACAGTACAGGGGGCTAAGGGACAATGAGCAGTTCTTC. Encoded protein: CASSVQQYRGLRDNEQFF.

This clone was counted a single time. The chain joins TRBV5-4 to TRBJ2-5; 10 bases agree with TRBD2. Germline CDR1 is SGHNT and CDR2 is YYREEE (reference sequence). CDR3 length: 15 residues. After removal of 4 bases from V and 3 bases from J, the junction contained 6 bases not matched to a gene. CDR3 sequence (DNA): TGTGCCAGCAGCCACCGACTAGCGGGTGAAGAGACCCAGTACTTC. Translation gives CASSHRLAGEETQYF.

The chain recombines TRBV28 with TRBJ1-2; 8 bases are a match to TRBD1. The CDR3 is 12 residues long. Germline V gene data show CDR1 as MDHEN and CDR2 as SYDVKM. The J segment lost 8 bases and the V segment lost 5 bases, leaving 4 bases of the junction unmatched. CDR3 DNA: TGTGCCAGCAGTCCGACAGGGGTCGGCTACACCTTC. Translation gives CASSPTGVGYTF.

This chain joins TRBV28 and TRBJ1-5, with 7 nucleotides matching TRBD1. The CDR3 covers 21 residues. Germline V lookup: CDR1 MDHEN, CDR2 SYDVKM. Trimming took 4 bases from V and 0 from J; bases not matched to a gene: 21. CDR3 DNA: TGTGCCAGCAGTTCGGACAGGTCCGAGGTTGTTTCGTGGTATAGCAATCAGCCCCAGCATTTT. Translating gives CASSSDRSEVVSWYSNQPQHF.

The CDR3: CATSSGSTDTQYF. The DNA of the CDR3 is TGTGCCACCTCTAGCGGTAGCACAGATACGCAGTATTTT. This chain uses TRBV6-5 with TRBJ2-3; TRBD2 matches at 7 bases. Looked up from germline, CDR1 is MNHEY and CDR2 is SVGAGI. The CDR3 has 13 amino acids. V trimming: 10 bases; J trimming: 0 bases; junction bases outside the gene matches: 4.

The V call is TRBV27, the J call TRBJ2-1, with 9 bases that match TRBD1. After removal of 5 bases from V and 1 base from J, the junction contained 6 bases not matched to a gene. The CDR3 extends over 16 amino acids. CDR1 is MNHEY and CDR2 is SMNVEV in the germline V gene (reference sequence). CDR3 bases: TGTGCCAGCAGTGCGGGAGACAGGGGGTCCTACAATGAGCAGTTCTTC. As protein: CASSAGDRGSYNEQFF.

CDR3 coding DNA: TGCGCCAGCAGCCAAGGGTCGAGGGAGACCCAGTACTTC. It yields the protein CASSQGSRETQYF. V usage is TRBV4-1 and J usage is TRBJ2-5; D unclear. The CDR3 is made up of 13 amino acids. Germline CDR1 MGHRA, CDR2 YSYEKL. V was clipped by 1 base and J by 5 bases, with 8 bases between them.

The chain recombines TRBV9 with TRBJ1-3; 7 bases match TRBD1. The CDR3 covers 18 residues. Germline CDR1 reads SGDLS; CDR2 reads YYNGEE. The V segment lost 4 bases and the J segment 0 bases; nucleotides outside the gene matches: 13. The CDR3 loop is CASSHETGRGLSGNTIYF. In DNA form, the CDR3 reads TGTGCCAGCAGCCATGAGACAGGGAGAGGCCTCTCTGGAAACACCATATATTTT.

The chain recombines TRBV7-9 with TRBJ2-2; D unresolved. The CDR3 contains 13 residues. V lost 5 bases, J lost 4 bases, and 8 bases lay in between. Germline CDR1 and CDR2: SEHNR and FQNEAQ (reference sequence). The CDR3 loop reads CASSPYGTGELFF. CDR3 bases: TGTGCCAGCAGCCCCTATGGCACCGGGGAGCTGTTTTTT.

The chain couples TRBV6-5 to TRBJ1-5, with 7 nucleotides matching TRBD1. Trimming cost V 8 bases and J 3 bases; bases outside gene matches: 4. The germline V gene has CDR1 MNHEY and CDR2 SVGAGI. CDR3 length equals 13 residues. CDR3 bases: TGTGCCAGCCGAACAGGGGACAATCAGCCCCAGCATTTT. This encodes CASRTGDNQPQHF.

This rearrangement joins TRBV6-5 to TRBJ1-3; tentatively, D is TRBD1 (6 bases). V gave up 4 bases and J gave up 3 bases, with 10 bases separating them. The CDR3 is made up of 14 amino acids. CDR1 is MNHEY, CDR2 SVGAGI, per germline. The CDR3 DNA reads as TGTGCCAGCAGTTGGTCAGGGGATGGAAACACCATATATTTT. It specifies CASSWSGDGNTIYF.

J is TRBJ1-2 and V is TRBV6-5; 7 bases fit TRBD1. The J segment lost 8 bases and the V segment lost 5 bases, leaving 11 bases of the junction unmatched. The CDR3 extends over 14 amino acids. Germline V gene lookup returns CDR1 MNHEY and CDR2 SVGAGI. The CDR3 loop reads CASSPRQGLGGYTF. Here the CDR3 DNA reads TGTGCCAGCAGTCCCAGACAGGGCTTAGGCGGCTACACCTTC.

This chain links TRBV6-1 with TRBJ2-3; TRBD1 matches at 10 bases. This CDR3 spans 16 amino acids. The junction had 2 bases not matched to a gene; V was cut back by 2 bases and J by 0 bases. Germline CDR1 reads MNHNS; CDR2 reads SASEGT. In DNA, the CDR3 is TGTGCCAGCAGTGAATCGGACAGGGGGAGCACAGATACGCAGTATTTT. Encoded protein: CASSESDRGSTDTQYF.